The following is a T cell receptor beta chain sequence with its context. Antigen: not known. This sample was included in a study of shared clonotypes between healthy human individuals. Study observations and caveats: Estimated clonotype richness was generally higher in naive than memory subsets.

V was shortened by 4 bases and J by 6 bases, with 15 bases between the two germline ends. The CDR3 spans 14 residues. Germline V gives CDR1 MNHNS, CDR2 SASEGT. The protocol was immunoSEQ multiplex PCR, while the TCRdb copy is restricted to in-frame clones and leaves out a portion. This table holds approximately 1.1 million clones, approximately 80% found once. The J gene is TRBJ1-1, the V gene TRBV6-1, with a tentative D call TRBD1 (5 bases). This clonotype originated in a man between 18 and 35 years old in good health. Some clones in this sample may be carry-over from other donors' samples. Sequences were obtained from memory CD4+ T cells from PBMCs. Subset described: CD45RA-negative fraction. Written as DNA, the CDR3 is TGTGCCAGCAGTGTTATGGGGGAGGGGTCTGAAGCTTTCTTT. Protein product: CASSVMGEGSEAFF.